The following is a T cell receptor (beta chain) sequence with its context. Antigen unknown. This record comes from a study of cytomegalovirus exposure and HLA in healthy donors. Study-level background: It was reported in a later analysis that the same platform had been used for the 120 validation repertoires as for the roughly 670 first-cohort repertoires.

The CDR3 has 16 amino acids. V dropped 4 bases and J dropped 2; count of bases not matched to a gene: 6. Germline loops: CDR1 MGHRA, CDR2 YSYEKL. Profiled with immunoSEQ multiplex PCR; TCRdb holds only in-frame clones, not every one. The table records roughly 120,000 clones, around 85% of them present only once. Study-level findings and limits: Clusters of TCRs from the first cohort tended to co-occur in the 120 or so validation repertoires (as a later analysis found). In vitro assays verified that three CMV-associated chains recognized CMV antigens specifically.

This chain links TRBV4-1 with TRBJ1-3; 9 bases map to TRBD1. The sequencing sample was made of PBMCs. This clonotype was obtained from a man aged 18 to 29 in good health and CMV-seropositive. DNA for the CDR3: TGCGCCAGCAGCCTGCAACAGGGGGCAACTGGAAACACCATATATTTT. Its translation is CASSLQQGATGNTIYF.